A single sample gave rise to the 30 T cell receptor beta chains below, sequenced in a study of T cells after yellow fever vaccination. TCRdb re-called the 5' RACE reads through MiXCR, storing one row per CDR3 protein. The sample holds 310,000 or so distinct CDR3 sequences, around 6.8% seen once. The material was PBMCs, obtained about 41 days after the first yellow fever vaccination. The receptors were gathered from a man in his late teens or twenties who received the YFV17D yellow fever vaccine.

This sequence joins TRBV11-1 and TRBJ1-1; 7 bases fit TRBD1. Trimming took 3 bases from V and 7 from J; bases not matched to a gene: 8. Per germline, CDR1 SGHAT and CDR2 FQDESV (reference sequence). The CDR3 has 14 amino acids. CDR3 nucleotides: TGTGCCAGCAGCTTTGACAGGGAACTCAATGAAGCTTTCTTT. As protein: CASSFDRELNEAFF.

The sample holds a few counts of this clonotype. V usage is TRBV18 and J usage is TRBJ2-7, with TRBD2 matching 7 bases. The germline gives CDR1 KGHSH, CDR2 LQKENI. V shed 2 bases, J shed 3 bases, and the junction held 7 bases outside the gene matches. The CDR3 is 15 amino acids. In DNA, the CDR3 is TGTGCCAGCTCACCAGGGGGGGGTAAATACTACGAGCAGTACTTC. It translates to CASSPGGGKYYEQYF.

The chain is built from TRBV20-1 and TRBJ2-3, with 13 bases fitting TRBD2. CDR1 is DFQATT and CDR2 is SNEGSKA in the germline V gene (reference sequence). This CDR3 is built from 12 residues. The CDR3 here is CGLAGDTDTQYF. DNA for the CDR3: TGCGGACTAGCGGGGGACACAGATACGCAGTATTTT.

This clonotype was detected ten times or more. The chain has TRBV7-2 and TRBJ2-7; 11 bases align to TRBD2. Per germline, CDR1 SGHTA and CDR2 FQGNSA. With V trimmed by 6 bases and J by 2 bases, 6 bases remained unmatched. The CDR3 is made up of 15 amino acids. CDR3 coding DNA: TGTGCCAGCAGTATTCTAGCGGGGGGAACCTACGAGCAGTACGTC. Translating gives CASSILAGGTYEQYV.

The J gene is TRBJ1-3, the V gene TRBV18; D is uncertain. This CDR3 has 17 residues. The germline gives CDR1 KGHSH, CDR2 LQKENI. V gave up 2 bases and J gave up 0 bases, with 14 bases separating them. This CDR3 reads CASSPIAASRSGNTIYF. The DNA of the CDR3 is TGTGCCAGCTCACCAATAGCTGCGTCTCGCTCTGGAAACACCATATATTTT.

This clonotype was picked up a small number of times. The J gene is TRBJ2-5, the V gene TRBV20-1; 10 bases match TRBD2. CDR3 size: 13 residues. The germline V gene encodes CDR1 DFQATT and CDR2 SNEGSKA (reference sequence). CDR3 in amino acids: CSKPGLAEETQYF. CDR3 sequence (DNA): TGCAGCAAACCCGGACTAGCGGAAGAGACCCAGTACTTC.

This clonotype was counted ten times or more. The chain recombines TRBV12-3 or TRBV12-4 with TRBJ2-2; TRBD1 aligns across 7 bases. The V and J ends lost 6 bases and 14 bases, in that order; junction bases with no gene match: 9. The CDR3 extends over 12 amino acids. DNA of the CDR3: TGTGCCAGCAGCACTTACGGGACAGCCCTGTTTTTT. Amino acid sequence: CASSTYGTALFF.

This clonotype has only a few counts. The chain employs TRBV4-2 and TRBJ1-5; D is uncertain. Trimming took off 0 bases at V and 3 bases at J, with 18 bases between the two ends. CDR1 is LGHNA and CDR2 is YNFKEQ in the germline V gene. CDR3 length equals 18 residues. The CDR3 spells CASSQEADGINLNQPQHF. In DNA form, the CDR3 reads TGTGCCAGCAGCCAAGAGGCGGACGGGATAAATCTCAATCAGCCCCAGCATTTT.

The count of this clonotype is one. The chain links TRBV7-2 to TRBJ2-3; D is ambiguous. CDR3 size: 13 residues. V lost 3 bases, J lost 6 bases, and 10 bases lay in between. Germline V gene data show CDR1 as SGHTA and CDR2 as FQGNSA. CDR3 region: CASSLKIRDTQYF. For the CDR3, the DNA is TGTGCCAGCAGCTTGAAGATAAGGGATACGCAGTATTTT.

The sample holds many counts of this clonotype. The chain has TRBV12-3 or TRBV12-4 and TRBJ2-7; no definite D call. Trimming shortened V by 1 base and J by 3 bases, and 10 bases separated the two germline ends. The CDR3 sequence is 14 residues long. The CDR3 DNA sequence: TGTGCCAGCAGTTTAGGGCTCATAAACTACGAGCAGTACGTC. Translation: CASSLGLINYEQYV.

The chain recombines TRBV10-3 with TRBJ1-5; weak D call: TRBD1 (5 bases). CDR1 ENHRY and CDR2 SYGVKD come from the germline V gene. There are 13 residues in the CDR3. The germline V and J ends were trimmed by 11 bases and 3 bases, with 14 bases remaining between them. The CDR3 is CAGRGALNQPQHF. The CDR3 DNA is TGTGCCGGAAGAGGGGCCCTCAATCAGCCCCAGCATTTT.

The chain has TRBV20-1 and TRBJ2-7; 15 bases match TRBD2. Germline assignment: CDR1 DFQATT and CDR2 SNEGSKA (reference sequence). The CDR3 sequence is 18 residues long. With V trimmed by 0 bases and J by 2 bases, 8 bases remained unmatched. The CDR3 spells CSARDPGTSGGIPYEQYV. CDR3 in DNA: TGCAGTGCTAGAGATCCCGGGACTAGCGGGGGGATACCCTACGAGCAGTACGTC.

This clonotype has more than one count but fewer than ten. This chain uses TRBV18 with TRBJ2-3; 9 bases line up with TRBD1. This CDR3 is built from 15 residues. Germline V lookup: CDR1 KGHSH, CDR2 LQKENI. V lost 0 bases, J lost 4 bases, and 2 bases stayed unmatched. In DNA, the CDR3 is TGTGCCAGCTCACCACCCACAGGGGGCGCAGATACGCAGTATTTT. Translated, it gives CASSPPTGGADTQYF. The complete variable domain, with remaining parts taken from reference TRBV18 and TRBJ2-3, reads NAGVMQNPRHLVRRRGQEARLRCSPMKGHSHVYWYRQLPEEGLKFMVYLQKENIIDESGMPKERFSAEFPKEGPSILRIQQVVRGDSAAYFCASSPPTGGADTQYFGPGTRLTVL.

The CDR3 coding sequence is TGTGCCAGCAGCCCTCGGGACTCCCCTACGCAGTATTTT. Its protein is CASSPRDSPTQYF. V and J are TRBV7-9 and TRBJ2-3; possible D gene TRBD2, 6 bases. CDR3 size: 13 residues. V lost 5 bases and J lost 8, with 14 bases in between. Germline V gene data show CDR1 as SEHNR and CDR2 as FQNEAQ (reference sequence).

This clonotype was observed at least ten times. This chain connects TRBV9 to TRBJ1-2; no firm D call. The V end lost 0 bases, the J end lost 10 bases, and 7 bases lay between the germline ends. Germline V gene sequence: CDR1 SGDLS, CDR2 YYNGEE. The CDR3 is made up of 11 amino acids. The CDR3 sequence is CASSVDGVYTF. CDR3 DNA: TGTGCCAGCAGCGTAGATGGAGTCTACACCTTC. Together with reference TRBV9 and TRBJ1-2, the CDR3 gives the full variable domain: DSGVTQTPKHLITATGQRVTLRCSPRSGDLSVYWYQQSLDQGLQFLIQYYNGEERAKGNILERFSAQQFPDLHSELNLSSLELGDSALYFCASSVDGVYTFGSGTRLTVV.

This clonotype has a count of ten or more. V gene TRBV7-2 combines with J gene TRBJ2-3; 7 nucleotides align to TRBD2. Per germline, CDR1 SGHTA and CDR2 FQGNSA. The CDR3 covers 15 residues. V was pared by 5 bases and J by 0 bases, with 5 bases of the junction left unmatched. The CDR3 DNA reads as TGTGCCAGCAGCCGACAAGCGGGGAGCACAGATACGCAGTATTTT. Amino acid sequence: CASSRQAGSTDTQYF.

This clonotype was seen only a few times. The gene calls are TRBV18 and TRBJ2-7; TRBD1 aligns across 9 bases. Losses at the gene ends were 3 bases for V and 5 bases for J; bases not matched to a gene: 8. CDR3 length: 15 amino acids. Germline-derived CDR1 and CDR2 are KGHSH and LQKENI. The CDR3 loop reads CASSPRDRVSHEQYF. DNA for the CDR3: TGTGCCAGCTCACCCCGGGACAGGGTGAGCCACGAGCAGTACTTC.

This clonotype was detected a few times. V gene TRBV14 combines with J gene TRBJ1-1; no clear D gene. Trimming stripped 1 base from V and 0 bases from J, with 9 bases between. Germline lookup yields CDR1 SGHDN and CDR2 FVKESK. The CDR3 is made up of 15 amino acids. The CDR3 bases are TGTGCCAGCAGCCAAGTATTTGGGGTGAACACTGAAGCTTTCTTT. Translated, it gives CASSQVFGVNTEAFF.

Concerning this clonotype: A much larger clone lies one base from this, so it may be a read error. This chain links TRBV15 with TRBJ1-2, with D uncertain. The CDR3 totals 16 residues. V lost 7 bases, J lost 7 bases, and 25 bases lay in between. Germline CDR1 reads LNHNV; CDR2 reads YYDKDF (reference sequence). The CDR3 protein is CATNTGIGAGGLGYTF. CDR3 DNA sequence: TGTGCCACCAACACGGGGATTGGCGCGGGTGGGCTTGGCTACACCTTC.

The V and J genes are TRBV5-1 and TRBJ2-5; 11 nucleotides line up with TRBD2. From germline, CDR1 is SGHRS and CDR2 YFSETQ. The CDR3 is 18 residues long. The V segment lost 4 bases and the J segment 0 bases; nucleotides outside the gene matches: 11. The DNA for the CDR3 is TGCGCCAGCAGCCTGGGAATAACTAGCGGGGGACACCAAGAGACCCAGTACTTC. It encodes CASSLGITSGGHQETQYF.

This sequence joins TRBV6-1 and TRBJ2-6, with unresolved D. The CDR3 totals 15 residues. Trimming cost V 4 bases and J 4 bases, with 11 bases left between them. The germline V gene encodes CDR1 MNHNS and CDR2 SASEGT. The CDR3: CASSAQEAGANVLTF. CDR3 nucleotide sequence: TGTGCCAGCAGTGCGCAGGAAGCAGGGGCCAACGTCCTGACTTTC.

V is TRBV20-1 and J is TRBJ2-6, with no clear D. Trimming took 6 bases from V and 0 from J, leaving 6 bases between them. The germline CDR1 and CDR2 sequences are DFQATT and SNEGSKA (reference sequence). This CDR3 is 13 amino acids long. The CDR3 DNA is TGCAGTGCCAGGATCTCTGGGGCCAACGTCCTGACTTTC. It codes for CSARISGANVLTF.

On this clonotype: One end of the junction fails to match germline, which may point to a read error. CDR3: CCAPLRVRDAANYGYTF. The CDR3 bases are TGCTGTGCTCCCCTGAGGGTCAGAGACGCAGCTAACTATGGCTACACCTTC. The gene calls are TRBV20-1 and TRBJ1-2, with unresolved D. CDR1 and CDR2 from the germline V gene are DFQATT and SNEGSKA (reference sequence). CDR3 length: 17 amino acids.

The gene calls are TRBV19 and TRBJ2-3, with TRBD1 identical over 7 bases. Germline V gene sequence: CDR1 LNHDA, CDR2 SQIVND (reference sequence). This CDR3 has 15 residues. With V trimmed by 4 bases and J by 2 bases, 6 bases remained unmatched. CDR3 nucleotides: TGTGCCAGTAGTACGGGGACAGACCTCACAGATACGCAGTATTTT. This codes for CASSTGTDLTDTQYF.

This clonotype was observed a few times. The rearrangement links TRBV18 to TRBJ2-7; D is possibly TRBD1 (5 bases). Germline CDR1 KGHSH, CDR2 LQKENI. The CDR3 is made up of 14 amino acids. Deletions cut 2 bases from V and 2 bases from J, with 10 bases between. The CDR3 here is CASSPTGGPYEQYF. The CDR3 region has the DNA TGTGCCAGCTCACCAACAGGTGGCCCCTACGAGCAGTACTTC.

This clonotype was seen more than once but under ten times. The V and J genes are TRBV12-3 or TRBV12-4 and TRBJ1-2, with D perhaps TRBD1 (6 bases). The CDR3 length is 15 residues. V lost 6 bases, J lost 2 bases, and 16 bases lay in between. The CDR3 DNA reads TGTGCCAGCAGCCCTCACAGGGCTTCCAACTATGGCTACACCTTC. Its translation: CASSPHRASNYGYTF.

This chain links TRBV5-6 with TRBJ2-7; either TRBD1 or TRBD2 may supply D (5 bases each). The V gene lost 3 bases and the J gene lost 9 bases, with 13 bases spanning the gap. Germline assignment: CDR1 SGHDT and CDR2 YYEEEE. There are 12 residues in the CDR3. CDR3 sequence reads: CASSSGPGGQYF. CDR3 DNA sequence: TGTGCCAGCAGCTCGGGGCCCGGTGGGCAGTACTTC.

This clonotype was seen repeatedly, ten times or more. This chain connects TRBV19 to TRBJ1-1; tentatively, D is TRBD1 (5 bases). The CDR3 sequence is 16 residues long. The germline CDR1 and CDR2 sequences are LNHDA and SQIVND (reference sequence). Trimming left V 8 bases short and J 1 base short, with 20 bases between. The CDR3 is CASLNFAGLGNTEAFF. The CDR3 coding sequence is TGTGCCAGTCTAAACTTTGCAGGGTTGGGGAACACTGAAGCTTTCTTT.

This clonotype was counted between two and nine times. The V gene is TRBV20-1, the J gene TRBJ1-5; D not certain. CDR1 DFQATT and CDR2 SNEGSKA come from the germline V gene (reference sequence). The V gene lost 5 bases and the J gene lost 9 bases, with 17 bases spanning the gap. This CDR3 comprises 13 residues. CDR3 in DNA: TGCAGTGCTGAGGGCCGGCAAGGTGGGCCCCAGCATTTT. As protein: CSAEGRQGGPQHF.

Many counts were recorded for this clonotype. The CDR3 sequence is CASSVGSAYEQYF. As DNA, the CDR3 is TGTGCCAGCAGTGTGGGGTCAGCCTACGAGCAGTACTTC. The V gene is TRBV25-1, the J gene TRBJ2-7; no clear D. This CDR3 is built from 13 residues. Germline V lookup: CDR1 MGHDK, CDR2 SYGVNS. Trimming left V 4 bases short and J 2 bases short, with 9 bases between.